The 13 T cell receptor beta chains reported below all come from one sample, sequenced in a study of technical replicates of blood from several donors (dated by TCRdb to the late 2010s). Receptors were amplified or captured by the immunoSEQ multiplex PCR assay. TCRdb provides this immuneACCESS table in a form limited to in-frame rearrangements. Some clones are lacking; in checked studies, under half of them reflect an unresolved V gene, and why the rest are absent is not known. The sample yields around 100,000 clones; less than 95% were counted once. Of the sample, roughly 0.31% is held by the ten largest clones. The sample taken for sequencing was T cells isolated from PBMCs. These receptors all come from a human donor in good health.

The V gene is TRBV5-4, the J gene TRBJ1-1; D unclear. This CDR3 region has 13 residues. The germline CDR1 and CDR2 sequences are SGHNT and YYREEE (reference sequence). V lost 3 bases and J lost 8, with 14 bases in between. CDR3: CASSSVGGQEAFF. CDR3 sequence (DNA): TGTGCCAGCAGCTCGGTGGGAGGGCAAGAAGCTTTCTTT.

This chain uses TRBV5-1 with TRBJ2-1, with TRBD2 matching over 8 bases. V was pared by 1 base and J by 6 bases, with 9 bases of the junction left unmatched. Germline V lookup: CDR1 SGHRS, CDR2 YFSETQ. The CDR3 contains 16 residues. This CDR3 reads CASSLYTGGPVNEQFF. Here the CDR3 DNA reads TGCGCCAGCAGCTTGTATACGGGAGGGCCTGTCAATGAGCAGTTCTTC. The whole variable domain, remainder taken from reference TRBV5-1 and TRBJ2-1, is KAGVTQTPRYLIKTRGQQVTLSCSPISGHRSVSWYQQTPGQGLQFLFEYFSETQRNKGNFPGRFSGRQFSNSRSEMNVSTLELGDSALYLCASSLYTGGPVNEQFFGPGTRLTVL.

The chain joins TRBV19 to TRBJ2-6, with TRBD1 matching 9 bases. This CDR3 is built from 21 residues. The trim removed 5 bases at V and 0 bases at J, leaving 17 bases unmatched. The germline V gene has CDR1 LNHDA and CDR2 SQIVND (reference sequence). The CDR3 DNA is TGTGCCAGTAGTGTATTAGGGACAGGGATGTTTAGCGTCTCTGGGGCCAACGTCCTGACTTTC. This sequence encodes CASSVLGTGMFSVSGANVLTF.

CDR3 residues: CASSGGVEAFF. The CDR3 coding sequence is TGTGCCAGCAGCGGGGGGGTTGAAGCTTTCTTT. V gene TRBV9 combines with J gene TRBJ1-1, with a weak D call TRBD1 (5 bases). The germline V gene has CDR1 SGDLS and CDR2 YYNGEE. This CDR3 spans 11 amino acids. V lost 3 bases and J lost 7, with 7 bases in between.

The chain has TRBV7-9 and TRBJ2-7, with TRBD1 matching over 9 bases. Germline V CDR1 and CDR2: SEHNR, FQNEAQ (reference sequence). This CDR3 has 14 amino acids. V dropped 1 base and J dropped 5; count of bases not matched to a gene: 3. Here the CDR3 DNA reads TGTGCCAGCAGCTTAGGGGACAGGGCCCACGAGCAGTACTTC. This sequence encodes CASSLGDRAHEQYF.

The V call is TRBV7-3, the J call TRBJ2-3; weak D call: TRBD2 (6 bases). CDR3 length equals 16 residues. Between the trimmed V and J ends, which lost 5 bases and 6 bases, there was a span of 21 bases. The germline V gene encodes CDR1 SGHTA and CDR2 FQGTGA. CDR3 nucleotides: TGTGCCAGCAGCCCTCGCCCTAGCGCCCGGACGGATACGCAGTATTTT. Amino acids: CASSPRPSARTDTQYF.

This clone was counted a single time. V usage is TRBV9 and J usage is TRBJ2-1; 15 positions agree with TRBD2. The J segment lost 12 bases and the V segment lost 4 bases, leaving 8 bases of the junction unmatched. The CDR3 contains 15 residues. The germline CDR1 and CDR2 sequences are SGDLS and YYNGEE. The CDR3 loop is CASSPDGLAGGGQFF. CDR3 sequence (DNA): TGTGCCAGCAGCCCTGACGGACTAGCGGGAGGGGGGCAGTTCTTC.

CDR3 residues: CASSLAPSPGGGYTF. DNA of the CDR3: TGTGCCAGCAGCTTAGCTCCATCGCCTGGAGGAGGCTACACCTTC. The chain employs TRBV7-2 and TRBJ1-2; D gene unclear. This CDR3 spans 15 amino acids. V was trimmed by 0 bases and J by 8 bases, leaving 16 bases between them. Germline V gene lookup returns CDR1 SGHTA and CDR2 FQGNSA. The entire variable domain, with the rest obtained from reference TRBV7-2 and TRBJ1-2, is as follows: GAGVSQSPSNKVTEKGKDVELRCDPISGHTALYWYRQSLGQGLEFLIYFQGNSAPDKSGLPSDRFSAERTGGSVSTLTIQRTQQEDSAVYLCASSLAPSPGGGYTFGSGTRLTVV.

The CDR3 DNA reads as TGTGCCAGTAGTATAGATAGCAGCCAAGAGACCCAGTACTTC. It translates to CASSIDSSQETQYF. This sequence joins TRBV19 and TRBJ2-5; D not resolved. The germline V gene has CDR1 LNHDA and CDR2 SQIVND (reference sequence). The ends were cut back, 0 bases at V and 1 base at J, with 6 bases in the middle. CDR3 length equals 14 residues. Full variable domain (remainder filled in from reference TRBV19 and TRBJ2-5): DGGITQSPKYLFRKEGQNVTLSCEQNLNHDAMYWYRQDPGQGLRLIYYSQIVNDFQKGDIAEGYSVSREKKESFPLTVTSAQKNPTAFYLCASSIDSSQETQYFGPGTRLLVL.

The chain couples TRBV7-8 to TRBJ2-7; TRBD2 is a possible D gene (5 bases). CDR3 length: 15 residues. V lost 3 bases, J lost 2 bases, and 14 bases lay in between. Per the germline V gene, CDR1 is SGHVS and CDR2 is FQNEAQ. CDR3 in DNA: TGTGCCAGCAGCTTTAGCGAGCGAGGCCCCTACGAGCAGTACTTC. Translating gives CASSFSERGPYEQYF.

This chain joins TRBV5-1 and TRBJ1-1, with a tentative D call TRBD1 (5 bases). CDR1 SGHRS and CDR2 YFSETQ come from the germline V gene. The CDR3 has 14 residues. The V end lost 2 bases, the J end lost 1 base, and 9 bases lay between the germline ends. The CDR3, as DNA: TGCGCCAGCAGCTTCAGGGCCCAGAACACTGAAGCTTTCTTT. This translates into CASSFRAQNTEAFF.

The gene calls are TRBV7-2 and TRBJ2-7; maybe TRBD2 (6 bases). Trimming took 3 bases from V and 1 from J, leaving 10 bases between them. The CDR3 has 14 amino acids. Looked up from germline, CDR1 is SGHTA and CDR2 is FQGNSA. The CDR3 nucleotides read TGTGCCAGCAGCTTTCAAAGCGGGTCCTACGAGCAGTACTTC. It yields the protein CASSFQSGSYEQYF.

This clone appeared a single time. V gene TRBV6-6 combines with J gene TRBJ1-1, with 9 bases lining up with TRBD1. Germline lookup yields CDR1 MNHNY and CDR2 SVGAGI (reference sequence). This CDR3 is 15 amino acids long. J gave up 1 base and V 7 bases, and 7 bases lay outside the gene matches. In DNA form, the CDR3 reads TGTGCCAGCACCTTCGGACAGGGGAGGAACACTGAAGCTTTCTTT. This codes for CASTFGQGRNTEAFF.